This T cell receptor beta chain derives from a study of vaccination and CD4 T cells after COVID-19. Study summary: A positive SARS-CoV-2 nasal swab PCR result was recorded for each convalescent patient; roughly 10 were mild and one severe. Post-vaccine specimens were obtained a median 72 days after dose two (range 14 to 241).

Concerning this clonotype: The target antigen is unknown.

The V gene's germline CDR1 is ENHRY and CDR2 SYGVKD. This CDR3 spans 13 amino acids. Deletions cut 2 bases from V and 2 bases from J, with 7 bases between. Stated treatment: roughly 11-day PBMC culture with coronavirus spike peptide pools or control peptides (ViraFEST assay). Wells that each held approximately 2.1 million PBMCs were cultured with roughly 9.8 IU/ml IL-2 and approximately 9.5 ug/ml peptide pools. Oncomine TCR Beta short-read sequencing was applied to DNA from cultured CD4+ T cells. MiXCR, run by TCRdb on the PCR reads, gives a single entry per CDR3 protein. The sample holds about 20,000 distinct CDR3 sequences, 60% seen once.

This chain links TRBV10-3 with TRBJ2-7; D is unresolved. This specimen was CD4+ T cells from blood, cultured in vitro, taken after SARS-CoV-2 vaccination. The clonotype was recovered from a human donor who had recovered from COVID-19. The CDR3 DNA reads TGTGCCATCAGTGAGAGGGCTCCCTACGAGCAGTACTTC. Translating it yields CAISERAPYEQYF.